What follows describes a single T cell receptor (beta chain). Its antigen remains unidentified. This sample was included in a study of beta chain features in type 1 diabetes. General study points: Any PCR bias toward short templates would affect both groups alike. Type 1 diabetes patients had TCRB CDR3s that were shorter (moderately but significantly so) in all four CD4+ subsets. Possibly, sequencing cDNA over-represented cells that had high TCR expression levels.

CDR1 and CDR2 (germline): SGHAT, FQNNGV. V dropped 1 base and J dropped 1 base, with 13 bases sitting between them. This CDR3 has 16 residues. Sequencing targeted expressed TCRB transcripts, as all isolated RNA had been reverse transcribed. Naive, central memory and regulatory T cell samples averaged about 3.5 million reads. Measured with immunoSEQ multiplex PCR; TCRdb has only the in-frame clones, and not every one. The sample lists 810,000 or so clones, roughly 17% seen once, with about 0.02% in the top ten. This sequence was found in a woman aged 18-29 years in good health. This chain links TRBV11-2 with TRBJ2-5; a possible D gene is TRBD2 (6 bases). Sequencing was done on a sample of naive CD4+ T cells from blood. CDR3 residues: CASSLVAGPVQETQYF. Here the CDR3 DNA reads TGTGCCAGCAGCTTAGTGGCGGGGCCCGTCCAAGAGACCCAGTACTTC.